This TCR beta chain was sequenced in a study of T cells after yellow fever vaccination (dated by TCRdb to the late 2010s). With respect to the entire study: The SMART-Seq v4 Ultra Low Input RNA kit was used to prepare libraries from fractions with low cell numbers. The cohort comprised two healthy male donors, one aged 18 to 30 and one aged 30 to 40 years. Bulk PBMC replicates and cell subsets were isolated from blood drawn at multiple timepoints before and after both primary and secondary immunization. To follow T-cell clones before and after both primary and booster YFV17D yellow fever vaccination, bulk TCR alpha and beta repertoires underwent longitudinal sequencing.

Paper-wide results and their limitations: The study included only a couple of donors, which limits how far the findings can be generalized. Computational filtering was needed because FACS-sorted repertoires could contain abundant contaminating clonotypes from the bulk population. Compared with the primary T-cell response, the secondary T-cell response was faster but weaker, reaching its peak on day 5 rather than on day 15. A small fraction of clonotypes appeared in both the CD4 and CD8 compartments, likely as a result of convergent recombination. Most clones expanded after primary vaccination were re-detected after the booster (96% of CD4 and 88% of CD8), suggesting broad memory maintenance.

The treatment or condition label corresponds to: live attenuated yellow fever vaccine strain. At every blood-draw timepoint, two biological replicates of bulk PBMCs were collected. PBMCs were isolated from peripheral blood using a standard Ficoll-Paque protocol. TriZol was used to extract RNA from bulk PBMCs, CD4 and CD8 fractions, and dextramer-positive and dextramer-negative fractions. The V end gives up 7 bases and the J end 1 base, leaving 7 bases in the junction not matched to a gene. From cysteine to phenylalanine, the CDR3 is 14 amino acids long. Just CDR3 DNA is preserved here, 42 bases in frame from base 1. Taken from the germline V gene, the CDR1 and CDR2 loops are SQVTM and ANQGSEA. This clonotype was recorded many times. This receptor's antigen is unknown. No much larger clone is present one base from it, and per-base qualities are unavailable. The listed sequencing device is Illumina NovaSeq 6000. Synthesis of TCR cDNA relied on 5'RACE template switching, a step that introduced a universal primer site along with unique molecular identifiers. Priming of cDNA synthesis was performed from both the TCR alpha and TCR beta constant segments. Library amplification involved two PCR steps, and the second step added sample barcodes and sequencing adapters. Sequencing of libraries was done on Illumina HiSeq 2500 (2x100 bp) or NovaSeq (2x150 bp). Per the authors' processing: MIGEC handled demultiplexing of reads and collapsing into UMI consensus sequences, while MiXCR performed V(D)J alignment. Vaccine-responding clonotypes were identified with edgeR using replicate PBMC samples, with FDR below 0.01 and a log2 fold change above 5 up to day 15 being required. Bulk clonotypes were assigned CD4 or CD8 identity according to which sequenced CD4 or CD8 repertoire held them at higher abundance. The public sequencing data were trimmed at Q25 with fastp and processed into clonotypes with MiXCR by TCRdb, which kept only in-frame beta chains. A single entry per CDR3 protein holds the most common genes and DNA from its merged rows. V and J calls and clone size were set by TCRdb, not the authors. Across this sample there are a few hundred thousand distinct CDR3 sequences, with over 4% seen only once. The top ten clones comprise approximately 23% of the sample.

The source was PBMCs, collected 5 days after the yellow fever booster vaccination. The rearranged segments are TRBV29-1 and TRBJ2-3; 8 bases in the junction line up with TRBD1. This clonotype was sampled from a man aged 18 to 29 who received the YFV17D yellow fever vaccine. This receptor carries the CDR3 CSAPRGQGTDTQYF. The DNA sequence is as follows: TGCAGCGCCCCCCGGGGACAGGGCACAGATACGCAGTATTTT.